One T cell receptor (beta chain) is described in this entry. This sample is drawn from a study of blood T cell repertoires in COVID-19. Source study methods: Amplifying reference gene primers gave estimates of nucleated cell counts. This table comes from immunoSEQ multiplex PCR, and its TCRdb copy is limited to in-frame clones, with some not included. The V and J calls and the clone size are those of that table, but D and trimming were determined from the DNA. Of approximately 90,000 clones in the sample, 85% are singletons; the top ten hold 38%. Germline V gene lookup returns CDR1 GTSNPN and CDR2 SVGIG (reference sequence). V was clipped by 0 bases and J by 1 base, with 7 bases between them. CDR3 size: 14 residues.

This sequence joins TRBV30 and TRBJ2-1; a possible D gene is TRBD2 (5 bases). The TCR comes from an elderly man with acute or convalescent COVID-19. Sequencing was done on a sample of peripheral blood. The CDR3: CAWSVAVSYNEQFF. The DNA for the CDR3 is TGTGCCTGGAGTGTAGCGGTATCCTACAATGAGCAGTTCTTC.